Below are 23 T cell receptor beta chains sequenced from a single sample in a study of blood T cell repertoires in COVID-19. This table comes from immunoSEQ multiplex PCR, and its TCRdb copy is limited to in-frame clones, with some not included. The sample records about 230,000 clones, around 83% being singletons. The sample comprised peripheral blood. Every receptor here comes from a woman in her forties or fifties with acute or convalescent COVID-19.

The rearrangement joins TRBV19 to TRBJ1-1, with D maybe TRBD1 (5 bases). Germline V gene sequence: CDR1 LNHDA, CDR2 SQIVND (reference sequence). V was clipped by 3 bases and J by 8 bases, with 13 bases between them. CDR3 length: 13 amino acids. This CDR3 reads CASSIHRGLEAFF. For the CDR3, the DNA is TGTGCCAGTAGTATTCATAGGGGTCTAGAAGCTTTCTTT.

The chain employs TRBV9 and TRBJ1-1; D remains unclear. Trimming pared 4 bases from V and 0 bases from J, leaving 10 bases between. CDR3 length: 14 residues. In germline, CDR1 is SGDLS, CDR2 YYNGEE. CDR3 coding DNA: TGTGCCAGCAGCTCACAGAGTCTGAACACTGAAGCTTTCTTT. Encoded protein: CASSSQSLNTEAFF.

The V call is TRBV12-3 or TRBV12-4, the J call TRBJ2-1; no definite D call. V was clipped by 3 bases and J by 9 bases, with 9 bases between them. The CDR3 is 12 amino acids. The CDR3 region is CASSFPLSEQFF. DNA of the CDR3: TGTGCCAGCAGTTTTCCCCTCTCTGAGCAGTTCTTC.

This clone was found a few times. CDR3 amino acids: CASTRDRAGTEAFF. The CDR3 DNA reads as TGCGCCAGCACCCGGGACAGGGCTGGGACTGAAGCTTTCTTT. V is TRBV10-2 and J is TRBJ1-1; 9 nucleotides agree with TRBD1. Germline V CDR1 and CDR2: WSHSY, SAAADI. Unmatched junction bases numbered 8, after V lost 7 bases and J lost 5 bases. This CDR3 comprises 14 residues.

V is TRBV30 and J is TRBJ2-7; 10 bases fit TRBD2. The CDR3 runs to 13 residues. Germline lookup yields CDR1 GTSNPN and CDR2 SVGIG (reference sequence). The J segment lost 7 bases and the V segment lost 7 bases, leaving 10 bases of the junction unmatched. CDR3: CASAGTSATEQYF. CDR3 DNA: TGTGCCTCGGCTGGGACTAGCGCGACTGAGCAGTACTTC. Full variable domain (rest looked up from reference TRBV30 and TRBJ2-7): SQTIHQWPATLVQPVGSPLSLECTVEGTSNPNLYWYRQAAGRGLQLLFYSVGIGQISSEVPQNLSASRPQDRQFILSSKKLLLSDSGFYLCASAGTSATEQYFGPGTRLTVT.

The CDR3: CASSQGEGVSGANVLTF. The CDR3 DNA follows: TGCGCCAGCAGCCAAGGAGAAGGGGTCTCTGGGGCCAACGTCCTGACTTTC. The V gene is TRBV4-1, the J gene TRBJ2-6; TRBD1 might be the D (5 bases). CDR3 length equals 17 residues. The germline V gene encodes CDR1 MGHRA and CDR2 YSYEKL. The V and J ends lost 1 base and 0 bases respectively, with 10 bases between them.

This clone was picked up a small number of times. The chain carries TRBV2 and TRBJ2-2; D is unclear. The CDR3 has 13 residues. Trimming removed 3 bases at V and 4 bases at J, with 6 bases between. From germline, CDR1 is SNHLY and CDR2 FYNNEI. As DNA, the CDR3 is TGTGCCAGCAGTGATCAGGCCACCGGGGAGCTGTTTTTT. Its protein product is CASSDQATGELFF.

This clone has more than one count but fewer than ten. The rearrangement uses TRBV15 and TRBJ1-4; D is unresolved. The germline V and J ends were trimmed by 0 bases and 5 bases, with 16 bases remaining between them. The CDR3 is 17 amino acids. Germline V gene sequence: CDR1 LNHNV, CDR2 YYDKDF (reference sequence). CDR3 nucleotide sequence: TGTGCCACCAGCAGAGATGTAAGGGAGGGCCACAATGAAAAACTGTTTTTT. Its protein is CATSRDVREGHNEKLFF.

The V gene is TRBV6-5, the J gene TRBJ1-1, with unresolved D. V lost 4 bases to trimming and J lost 0 bases, with 3 bases between them. Germline V gives CDR1 MNHEY, CDR2 SVGAGI. The CDR3 is 12 amino acids. CDR3 in amino acids: CASSSMNTEAFF. CDR3 bases: TGTGCCAGCAGTTCCATGAACACTGAAGCTTTCTTT.

Regarding this clone: This sample includes further DNA sequences coding for the same CDR3. The V and J genes are TRBV6-5 and TRBJ1-2; D might be TRBD1 (6 bases). V dropped 6 bases and J dropped 2 bases, with 10 bases sitting between them. The V gene's germline CDR1 is MNHEY and CDR2 SVGAGI. The CDR3 contains 13 residues. The CDR3 loop reads CASSSDRNYGYTF. The CDR3, as DNA: TGTGCCAGCAGCTCCGACAGGAACTATGGCTACACCTTC.

This sequence joins TRBV28 and TRBJ1-2; no clear D gene. The length of the CDR3 is 14 residues. CDR1 and CDR2 (germline): MDHEN, SYDVKM. V was trimmed by 2 bases and J by 1 base, leaving 8 bases between them. CDR3 region: CASSLAAFNYGYTF. In DNA form, the CDR3 reads TGTGCCAGCAGTTTAGCGGCCTTTAACTATGGCTACACCTTC.

The chain uses TRBV5-1 and TRBJ2-1, with D possibly TRBD2 on 5 matching bases. Per germline, CDR1 SGHRS and CDR2 YFSETQ. CDR3 size: 15 residues. V was pared by 4 bases and J by 1 base, with 12 bases between. Written as DNA, the CDR3 is TGCGCCAGCAGCAGTCCAGCGGCTTCCTACAATGAGCAGTTCTTC. This sequence encodes CASSSPAASYNEQFF.

The rearrangement links TRBV10-3 to TRBJ1-1, with 9 nucleotides matching TRBD1. The germline V gene has CDR1 ENHRY and CDR2 SYGVKD. The CDR3 has 17 residues. Losses at the gene ends were 4 bases for V and 1 base for J; bases not matched to a gene: 10. This chain's CDR3 is CAISGRTGGTSNTEAFF. The CDR3 nucleotides are TGTGCCATCAGTGGACGAACAGGGGGCACATCGAACACTGAAGCTTTCTTT.

The chain uses TRBV5-1 and TRBJ2-2; 7 bases align to TRBD1. The CDR3 is 16 amino acids. V lost 0 bases and J lost 1; bases outside the gene matches: 3. Germline V gene data show CDR1 as SGHRS and CDR2 as YFSETQ. CDR3 residues: CASSLETGLNTGELFF. CDR3 DNA: TGCGCCAGCAGCTTGGAGACAGGGTTGAACACCGGGGAGCTGTTTTTT.

This rearrangement joins TRBV5-1 to TRBJ1-3; the D gene is possibly TRBD1 (5 bases). V lost 2 bases and J 0 bases, leaving 6 bases between the germline ends. CDR3 length: 14 amino acids. From germline, CDR1 is SGHRS and CDR2 YFSETQ. CDR3 bases: TGCGCCAGCAGCTTAGGGGACTCTGGAAACACCATATATTTT. Translated: CASSLGDSGNTIYF.

This chain connects TRBV4-3 to TRBJ1-1; perhaps TRBD1 as D (5 bases). Germline loops: CDR1 LGHNA, CDR2 YSLEER. This CDR3 region has 14 residues. The V end lost 3 bases, the J end lost 1 base, and 9 bases lay between the germline ends. The CDR3 bases are TGCGCCAGCAGCCATTACGGGGGGAACACTGAAGCTTTCTTT. It codes for CASSHYGGNTEAFF.

This CDR3 is CASRRTSGDPYNEQFF. The CDR3 DNA sequence: TGTGCCAGCAGGAGGACTAGCGGGGACCCCTACAATGAGCAGTTCTTC. The chain carries TRBV27 and TRBJ2-1, with 12 bases that match TRBD2. The CDR3 has 16 amino acids. Losses at the gene ends were 6 bases for V and 2 bases for J; bases not matched to a gene: 5. From germline, CDR1 is MNHEY and CDR2 SMNVEV (reference sequence).

The chain has TRBV3-1 (or the pseudogene TRBV3-2) and TRBJ1-1; weak D call: TRBD1 (6 bases). Between the trimmed V and J ends, which lost 2 bases and 5 bases, there was a span of 9 bases. This CDR3 comprises 13 residues. The germline CDR1 and CDR2 sequences are LGHDT and YNNKEL (reference sequence). CDR3 region: CASSQLQGTEAFF. The DNA of the CDR3 is TGTGCCAGCAGCCAATTGCAGGGGACTGAAGCTTTCTTT.

The chain recombines TRBV28 with TRBJ1-5; D unclear. This CDR3 comprises 18 residues. V was cut by 4 bases and J by 0 bases, with 19 bases left in between. Germline CDR1 is MDHEN and CDR2 is SYDVKM. As DNA, the CDR3 is TGTGCCAGCAGTTCCCTGGGTGAGGCGATATTTAGCAATCAGCCCCAGCATTTT. This codes for CASSSLGEAIFSNQPQHF.

This clone is a singleton in its sample. This chain joins TRBV9 and TRBJ2-2; perhaps TRBD1 as D (7 bases). The CDR3 has 18 residues. V lost 2 bases and J lost 1, with 18 bases in between. The germline gives CDR1 SGDLS, CDR2 YYNGEE. The CDR3 coding sequence is TGTGCCAGCAGCGTGACAGGGAGGTCGTGGGGGAACACCGGGGAGCTGTTTTTT. This gives the protein CASSVTGRSWGNTGELFF.

This chain joins TRBV11-2 and TRBJ1-4, with D unclear. This CDR3 is built from 15 residues. CDR1 SGHAT and CDR2 FQNNGV come from the germline V gene. V lost 5 bases and J lost 0, with 10 bases in between. The CDR3: CASSTRLATNEKLFF. CDR3 DNA sequence: TGTGCCAGCAGCACGCGACTGGCAACTAATGAAAAACTGTTTTTT.

This chain links TRBV12-5 with TRBJ2-5; 7 nucleotides agree with TRBD2. The CDR3 covers 14 residues. V dropped 7 bases and J dropped 4; count of bases not matched to a gene: 9. CDR1 LGHNT and CDR2 FRNRAP come from the germline V gene. The CDR3 region is CASAPTSKIETQYF. The CDR3 DNA is TGTGCTAGTGCCCCGACTAGCAAAATAGAGACCCAGTACTTC.

The chain employs TRBV7-9 and TRBJ2-3; weak D call: TRBD1 (6 bases). Germline V gene data show CDR1 as SEHNR and CDR2 as FQNEAQ (reference sequence). Trimming shortened V by 5 bases and J by 4 bases, and 16 bases separated the two germline ends. This CDR3 has 15 residues. The CDR3 loop is CASSPGQNSADTQYF. The CDR3 DNA follows: TGTGCCAGCAGCCCCGGACAGAATAGCGCAGATACGCAGTATTTT.